Shown below are 18 T cell receptor beta chains from a single sample sequenced in a study of human thymus T cells. Sequenced by immunoSEQ multiplex PCR; TCRdb stores in-frame clones only, minus some. Counted here are about 43,000 clones, 85% to 95% occurring once; the ten biggest clones make up around 0.2%. The sequencing input was blood. These receptors were obtained from a girl younger than two with a congenital heart defect but otherwise immunologically healthy.

This clone has a single count. The chain couples TRBV6-5 to TRBJ1-1, with no clear D. V was pared by 5 bases and J by 7 bases, with 8 bases between. CDR3 length equals 11 residues. The germline gives CDR1 MNHEY, CDR2 SVGAGI. The CDR3 DNA reads TGTGCCAGCAGTAACGGAGTTGAAGCTTTCTTT. It yields the protein CASSNGVEAFF.

This chain uses TRBV7-2 with TRBJ2-3; D perhaps matches TRBD2 (6 bases). The germline V and J ends were trimmed by 3 bases and 8 bases, with 18 bases remaining between them. Germline V gene sequence: CDR1 SGHTA, CDR2 FQGNSA. The CDR3 totals 15 residues. The CDR3 DNA reads TGTGCCAGCAGCTTCCAGCGGGCGATCTACGGTACGCAGTATTTT. Protein product: CASSFQRAIYGTQYF.

The chain is built from TRBV5-6 and TRBJ2-3; D not certain. From germline, CDR1 is SGHDT and CDR2 YYEEEE. The V and J ends lost 2 bases and 2 bases respectively, with 0 bases between them. The CDR3 is made up of 11 amino acids. CDR3: CASSFTDTQYF. The CDR3 DNA reads TGTGCCAGCAGCTTCACAGATACGCAGTATTTT.

This rearrangement joins TRBV27 to TRBJ1-1; D uncertain. Trimming cost V 8 bases and J 2 bases, with 9 bases left between them. From germline, CDR1 is MNHEY and CDR2 SMNVEV (reference sequence). The CDR3 covers 12 residues. Written as DNA, the CDR3 is TGTGCCAGCGGCTACAGTAACACTGAAGCTTTCTTT. This gives the protein CASGYSNTEAFF.

This clone was detected once. The V call is TRBV2, the J call TRBJ1-1; D perhaps matches TRBD1 (5 bases). Per the germline V gene, CDR1 is SNHLY and CDR2 is FYNNEI. Trimming shortened V by 6 bases and J by 6 bases, and 11 bases separated the two germline ends. The CDR3 totals 12 residues. The CDR3 sequence: CASSLWGAEAFF. The CDR3, as DNA: TGTGCCAGCAGCCTCTGGGGGGCTGAAGCTTTCTTT. The full variable domain, with the rest looked up from reference TRBV2 and TRBJ1-1, is EPEVTQTPSHQVTQMGQEVILRCVPISNHLYFYWYRQILGQKVEFLVSFYNNEISEKSEIFDDQFSVERPDGSNFTLKIRSTKLEDSAMYFCASSLWGAEAFFGQGTRLTVV.

This sequence joins TRBV10-1 and TRBJ2-4; unclear D gene. Trimming shortened V by 8 bases and J by 0 bases, and 20 bases separated the two germline ends. Germline loops: CDR1 WNHNN, CDR2 SYGVQD (reference sequence). This CDR3 has 17 amino acids. CDR3 in amino acids: CASEPVGLLLAKNIQYF. CDR3 DNA sequence: TGCGCCAGCGAGCCCGTCGGGTTGTTACTAGCCAAAAACATTCAGTACTTC.

This sequence joins TRBV4-2 and TRBJ2-1; D remains unclear. V lost 2 bases and J lost 0, with 14 bases in between. The CDR3 covers 17 residues. Germline V gives CDR1 LGHNA, CDR2 YNFKEQ. The DNA of the CDR3 is TGTGCCAGCAGCCAACTCGTCTCTAGTTCCTCCTACAATGAGCAGTTCTTC. Translation: CASSQLVSSSSYNEQFF.

The chain is built from TRBV18 and TRBJ1-2; 7 bases are a match to TRBD1. Germline CDR1 reads KGHSH; CDR2 reads LQKENI. Unmatched junction bases numbered 3, after V lost 2 bases and J lost 6 bases. The CDR3 loop spans 13 amino acids. The CDR3 reads CASSPRQGDGYTF. CDR3 coding DNA: TGTGCCAGCTCACCAAGGCAGGGGGATGGCTACACCTTC. The whole variable domain, remainder taken from reference TRBV18 and TRBJ1-2, is NAGVMQNPRHLVRRRGQEARLRCSPMKGHSHVYWYRQLPEEGLKFMVYLQKENIIDESGMPKERFSAEFPKEGPSILRIQQVVRGDSAAYFCASSPRQGDGYTFGSGTRLTVV.

The rearrangement joins TRBV15 to TRBJ1-4, with 9 bases aligning to TRBD1. The CDR3 runs 16 residues. V lost 1 base, J lost 12 bases, and 12 bases stayed unmatched. Germline V gene lookup returns CDR1 LNHNV and CDR2 YYDKDF (reference sequence). CDR3 coding DNA: TGTGCCACCAGCAGAGCGGACAGGGGTTTCAGGGAGGAACTGTTTTTT. Translation gives CATSRADRGFREELFF.

The gene calls are TRBV9 and TRBJ2-7; 15 bases fit TRBD2. Germline CDR1 is SGDLS and CDR2 is YYNGEE. The length of the CDR3 is 17 residues. V lost 2 bases and J lost 2; bases outside the gene matches: 5. CDR3 sequence: CASSVGLAGGPPYEQYF. DNA of the CDR3: TGTGCCAGCAGCGTCGGACTAGCGGGAGGGCCTCCCTACGAGCAGTACTTC. Variable domain in full (rest from reference TRBV9 and TRBJ2-7): DSGVTQTPKHLITATGQRVTLRCSPRSGDLSVYWYQQSLDQGLQFLIQYYNGEERAKGNILERFSAQQFPDLHSELNLSSLELGDSALYFCASSVGLAGGPPYEQYFGPGTRLTVT.

The V call is TRBV2, the J call TRBJ1-2, with 7 positions matching TRBD1. The trim removed 6 bases at V and 10 bases at J, leaving 8 bases unmatched. The germline gives CDR1 SNHLY, CDR2 FYNNEI. CDR3 length: 12 residues. The CDR3 sequence is CASRRQGRDYTF. The CDR3 coding sequence is TGTGCCAGCAGACGACAGGGTAGGGACTACACCTTC.

The chain carries TRBV5-4 and TRBJ2-5; 9 positions match TRBD2. V dropped 4 bases and J dropped 5; count of bases not matched to a gene: 9. Germline V gene lookup returns CDR1 SGHNT and CDR2 YYREEE (reference sequence). The length of the CDR3 is 15 residues. CDR3 sequence reads: CASSARGRAWETQYF. The CDR3 region has the DNA TGTGCCAGCAGCGCCCGCGGGAGGGCCTGGGAGACCCAGTACTTC.

V usage is TRBV27 and J usage is TRBJ2-5, with 7 nucleotides matching TRBD1. The CDR3 is 13 residues long. Per germline, CDR1 MNHEY and CDR2 SMNVEV (reference sequence). V gave up 5 bases and J gave up 4 bases; unmatched junction bases: 4. CDR3 coding DNA: TGTGCCAGCAGTACTCACAGGGGAGAGACCCAGTACTTC. It specifies CASSTHRGETQYF.

The chain couples TRBV10-2 to TRBJ1-5; D is undetermined. V dropped 0 bases and J dropped 4 bases, with 10 bases sitting between them. This CDR3 is 15 amino acids long. CDR1 and CDR2 from the germline V gene are WSHSY and SAAADI. The CDR3 bases are TGCGCCAGCAGTGAGTCGTCCGGAGCGAATCAGCCCCAGCATTTT. It encodes CASSESSGANQPQHF.

The rearrangement uses TRBV5-1 and TRBJ2-7; possible D gene TRBD1, 5 bases. V was trimmed by 0 bases and J by 0 bases, leaving 7 bases between them. The V gene's germline CDR1 is SGHRS and CDR2 YFSETQ. The CDR3 is made up of 14 amino acids. For the CDR3, the DNA is TGCGCCAGCAGCTTGGACAGGAGCTCCTACGAGCAGTACTTC. Amino acid sequence: CASSLDRSSYEQYF.

This clone has only one observation. This sequence joins TRBV5-1 and TRBJ2-1, with 12 bases matching TRBD2. The CDR3 length is 17 residues. V was clipped by 0 bases and J by 7 bases; unmatched bases: 8. Germline loops: CDR1 SGHRS, CDR2 YFSETQ. The CDR3 DNA reads as TGCGCCAGCAGCTTGGGGGTACTAGCGGGAGGATGGAATGAGCAGTTCTTC. Translation: CASSLGVLAGGWNEQFF.

V is TRBV27 and J is TRBJ2-3; TRBD1 might be the D (6 bases). The V end lost 6 bases, the J end lost 0 bases, and 16 bases lay between the germline ends. Germline V gene sequence: CDR1 MNHEY, CDR2 SMNVEV (reference sequence). This CDR3 has 16 residues. Here the CDR3 reads CASSPLGGPSTDTQYF. In DNA, the CDR3 is TGTGCCAGCAGCCCCCTTGGGGGCCCTAGCACAGATACGCAGTATTTT.

The chain couples TRBV6-1 to TRBJ2-3; D is unresolved. The length of the CDR3 is 15 residues. CDR1 MNHNS and CDR2 SASEGT come from the germline V gene. Trimming stripped 4 bases from V and 2 bases from J, with 13 bases between. The CDR3 here is CASSALIRTTDTQYF. The CDR3 nucleotides are TGTGCCAGCAGTGCCCTAATAAGAACCACAGATACGCAGTATTTT.